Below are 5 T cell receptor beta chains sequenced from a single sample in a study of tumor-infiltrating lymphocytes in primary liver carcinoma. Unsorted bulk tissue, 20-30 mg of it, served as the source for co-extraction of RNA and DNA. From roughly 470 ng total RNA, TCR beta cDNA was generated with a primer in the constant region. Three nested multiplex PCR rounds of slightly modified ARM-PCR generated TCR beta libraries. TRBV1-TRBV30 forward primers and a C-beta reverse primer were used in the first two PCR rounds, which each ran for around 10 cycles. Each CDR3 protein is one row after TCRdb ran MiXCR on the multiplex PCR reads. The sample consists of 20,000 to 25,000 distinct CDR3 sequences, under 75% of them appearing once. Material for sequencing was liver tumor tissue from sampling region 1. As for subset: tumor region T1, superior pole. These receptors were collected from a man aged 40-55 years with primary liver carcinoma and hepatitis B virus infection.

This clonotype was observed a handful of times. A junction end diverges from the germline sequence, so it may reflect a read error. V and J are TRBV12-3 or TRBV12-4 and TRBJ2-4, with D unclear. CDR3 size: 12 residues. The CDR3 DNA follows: TGTACCAGTAGTTTGTCCCAAAACATTCAGTACTTC. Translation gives CTSSLSQNIQYF.

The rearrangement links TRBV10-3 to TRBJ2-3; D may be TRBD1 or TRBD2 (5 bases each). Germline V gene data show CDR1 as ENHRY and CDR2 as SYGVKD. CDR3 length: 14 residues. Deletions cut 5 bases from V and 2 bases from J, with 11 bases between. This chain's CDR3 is CAISSGTDTDTQYF. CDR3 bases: TGTGCCATCAGTTCCGGGACCGACACAGATACGCAGTATTTT.

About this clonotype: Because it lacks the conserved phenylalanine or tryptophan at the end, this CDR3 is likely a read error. As DNA, the CDR3 is TGTGCCAGCACCAGGGGCCCTCTTTACAATGAGCAGTTCCTC. This codes for CASTRGPLYNEQFL. The J gene is TRBJ2-1, the V gene TRBV6-2 or TRBV6-3; weak D call: TRBD1 (6 bases). Germline CDR1 and CDR2: MNHEY and SVGEGT. The V end was cut by 7 bases, the J end by 4 bases, with 14 bases between. The CDR3 contains 14 residues.

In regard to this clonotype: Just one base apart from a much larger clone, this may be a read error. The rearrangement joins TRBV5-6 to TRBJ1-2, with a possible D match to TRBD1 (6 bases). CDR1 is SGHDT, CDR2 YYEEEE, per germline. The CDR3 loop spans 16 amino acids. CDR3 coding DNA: TGTGTCAGCAGCTTTGAACCGGGACATGCGTACTATGGCTACACCTTC. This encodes CVSSFEPGHAYYGYTF.

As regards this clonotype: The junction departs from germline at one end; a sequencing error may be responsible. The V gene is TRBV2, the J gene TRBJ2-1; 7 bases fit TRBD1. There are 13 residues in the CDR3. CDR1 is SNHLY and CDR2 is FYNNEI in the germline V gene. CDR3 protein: CTSSEQGFNEQFF. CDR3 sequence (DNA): TGTACCAGCAGTGAACAGGGGTTCAATGAGCAATTCTTC.